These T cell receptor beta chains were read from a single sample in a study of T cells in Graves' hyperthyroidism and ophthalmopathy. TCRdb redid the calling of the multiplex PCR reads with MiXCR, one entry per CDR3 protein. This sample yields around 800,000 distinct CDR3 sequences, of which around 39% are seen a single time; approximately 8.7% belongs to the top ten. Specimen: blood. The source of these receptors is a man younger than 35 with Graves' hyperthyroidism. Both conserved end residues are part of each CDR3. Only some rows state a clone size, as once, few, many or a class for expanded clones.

CDR3aa: CASRLGLARHEQYF
v_gene: TRBV10-3
j_gene: TRBJ2-7
abundance: few

CDR3aa: CANSLGPNYGYTF
v_gene: TRBV19
j_gene: TRBJ1-2
abundance: few

CDR3aa: CATSPLTGAAEAFF
v_gene: TRBV24-1
j_gene: TRBJ1-1
abundance: many

CDR3aa: CSVDRQNYGYTF
v_gene: TRBV29-1
j_gene: TRBJ1-2
abundance: few

CDR3aa: CASSRTGGTPLHF
v_gene: TRBV5-1
j_gene: TRBJ1-6
abundance: many

CDR3aa: CASIGAVNQPQHF
v_gene: TRBV19
j_gene: TRBJ1-5
abundance: few

CDR3aa: CASTRGNTGSYEQYF
v_gene: TRBV10-3
j_gene: TRBJ2-7
abundance: .

CDR3aa: CASSVGGGGHTEAFF
v_gene: TRBV9
j_gene: TRBJ1-1
abundance: .

CDR3aa: CASRGQGAPYEQYF
v_gene: TRBV6-5
j_gene: TRBJ2-7
abundance: .

CDR3aa: CASSLVPRGDTGELFF
v_gene: TRBV7-6
j_gene: TRBJ2-2
abundance: .

CDR3aa: CASSYSSRGRTRETQYF
v_gene: TRBV5-6
j_gene: TRBJ2-5
abundance: .

CDR3aa: CASSVRQEQETQYF
v_gene: TRBV9
j_gene: TRBJ2-5
abundance: many

CDR3aa: CASSLVGEWRGYTF
v_gene: TRBV12-3/TRBV12-4
j_gene: TRBJ1-2
abundance: many

CDR3aa: CASRAGGAGYEQYF
v_gene: TRBV6-6
j_gene: TRBJ2-7
abundance: .